These T cell receptor beta chains were read from a single sample in a study of shared clonotypes between healthy human individuals. The table came from immunoSEQ multiplex PCR; TCRdb's copy has only in-frame clones and leaves some out. The sample shows over 700,000 clones, over 55% of them seen only once. The sample consisted of memory CD4+ T cells sorted from blood. These receptors were collected from a woman in her twenties or thirties in good health. Both conserved end residues are part of each CDR3. The D gene is left open where the match is weak. Clone size is stated in some rows and not others, as once, few, many or a class when expanded.

len	d_gene	abundance	v_gene	j_gene	CDR3nt	CDR3aa
11	NA	NA	TRBV20-1	TRBJ2-3	TGCAGTGCTAGTTCTCAAGATACGCAGTATTTT	CSASSQDTQYF
17	NA	NA	TRBV28	TRBJ1-5	TGTGCCAGCAGTTTCATGTGGGGACAATATAGCAATCAGCCCCAGCATTTT	CASSFMWGQYSNQPQHF
15	NA	NA	TRBV11-1	TRBJ2-4	TGTGCCAGCAGCTTTAGCGGACTAGCCAAAAACATTCAGTACTTC	CASSFSGLAKNIQYF
13	NA	NA	TRBV19	TRBJ2-7	TGTGCCAGTAGTAGGGGCCGTGGCTACGAGCAGTACTTC	CASSRGRGYEQYF
16	TRBD2	few	TRBV27	TRBJ2-7	TGTGCCAGCAGTTTGAGAGGACTAGCGGGAGAAAGCGAGCAGTACTTC	CASSLRGLAGESEQYF
13	NA	NA	TRBV6-4	TRBJ1-1	TGTGCCAGCAGTGTACAGAGGAACACTGAAGCTTTCTTT	CASSVQRNTEAFF
14	TRBD1	NA	TRBV28	TRBJ1-6	TGTGCCAGCAGTTTAGGGCAGGGGGTTTCACCCCTCCACTTT	CASSLGQGVSPLHF
13	NA	many	TRBV6-6	TRBJ1-2	TGTGCCAGCAGTATCAGGGGATCCTATGGCTACACCTTC	CASSIRGSYGYTF
16	TRBD2	few	TRBV5-4	TRBJ2-2	TGTGCCAGCAGCCCCTCCCGGGGGAGGGAAACCGGGGAGCTGTTTTTT	CASSPSRGRETGELFF
12	NA	NA	TRBV27	TRBJ1-6	TGTGCCAGCGGACGGGCAAGTTCACCCCTCCACTTT	CASGRASSPLHF
13	TRBD1	NA	TRBV28	TRBJ1-5	TGTGCCAGCAGTTGGGGGCACGGACAGGGCCAGCATTTT	CASSWGHGQGQHF
16	NA	NA	TRBV7-9	TRBJ1-1	TGTGCCAGCAGCTTAGGGCGAGGTTTGGGGGACACTGAAGCTTTCTTT	CASSLGRGLGDTEAFF
15	NA	few	TRBV5-1	TRBJ1-1	TGCGCCAGCAGCTTGGGATCCCCGGGGAGGGACGAAGCTTTCTTT	CASSLGSPGRDEAFF
14	NA	NA	TRBV15	TRBJ2-5	TGTGCCACCAGCAGAGATTACTCTCAAGAGACCCAGTACTTC	CATSRDYSQETQYF
14	TRBD2	NA	TRBV5-4	TRBJ2-5	TGTGCCAGCAGCGCGGGACTAAAACAAGAGACCCAGTACTTC	CASSAGLKQETQYF
13	NA	NA	TRBV19	TRBJ1-2	TGTGCCAGTACACGAGTGGGTAACTATGGCTACACCTTC	CASTRVGNYGYTF
14	TRBD1	NA	TRBV6-1	TRBJ1-5	TGTGCCAGCAGCGGGACAGGGGGGAATCAGCCCCAGCATTTT	CASSGTGGNQPQHF
12	NA	NA	TRBV6-5	TRBJ1-5	TGTGCCAGCAGTTCCGAAGGGAGGCCCCAGCATTTT	CASSSEGRPQHF
15	NA	NA	TRBV5-1	TRBJ2-5	TGCGCCAGCAGCCCAGACGGGGGGCGAGAAGAGACCCAGTACTTC	CASSPDGGREETQYF
15	NA	few	TRBV10-1	TRBJ1-5	TGCGCCAGCAGCGGCGGACAGTTTGGCAATCAGCCCCAGCATTTT	CASSGGQFGNQPQHF
15	NA	NA	TRBV2	TRBJ1-3	TGTGCCAGCACTCCCTGGGGGGGCTCTGGAAACACCATATATTTT	CASTPWGGSGNTIYF
17	TRBD1	NA	TRBV4-1	TRBJ2-5	TGCGCCAGCAGCCAAGAAACCGGGACAGGGGAACAAGAGACCCAGTACTTC	CASSQETGTGEQETQYF
17	NA	many	TRBV2	TRBJ1-5	TGTGCCAGCCGTGGTAGCAGTGGAAGAGTCAGCAATCAGCCCCAGCATTTT	CASRGSSGRVSNQPQHF
17	TRBD1	NA	TRBV10-1	TRBJ2-6	TGCGCCAGCAGTTTTTGGACAGGGCCCTCTGGGGCCAACGTCCTGACTTTC	CASSFWTGPSGANVLTF
16	TRBD2	NA	TRBV4-2	TRBJ2-1	TGTGCCAGCAGCCAAGTCGGCGAGCGGGAGAGAAGGGAGCAGTTCTTC	CASSQVGERERREQFF
15	TRBD1	NA	TRBV5-1	TRBJ2-7	TGCGCCAGCAGCCCCCAGGGGGCGTCCTCCTACGAGCAGTACTTC	CASSPQGASSYEQYF
11	NA	once	TRBV19	TRBJ1-1	TGTGCCAGTAGCGGTGGAACTGAAGCTTTCTTT	CASSGGTEAFF
21	NA	NA	TRBV6-4	TRBJ1-1	TGTGCCAGCAGCGACTCCGACAGAAGGTCTTGGACCCCTGATAGAAACACTGAAGCTTTCTTT	CASSDSDRRSWTPDRNTEAFF
12	NA	NA	TRBV27	TRBJ2-7	TGTGCCAGCAGTTTCACCTTCTACGAGCAGTACTTC	CASSFTFYEQYF
17	TRBD2	NA	TRBV27	TRBJ2-7	TGTGCCAGCAGTCTAGCTAGCGGGAGTCCCCTAATCCACGAGCAGTACTTC	CASSLASGSPLIHEQYF
15	NA	NA	TRBV5-4	TRBJ2-7	TGTGCCAGCAGCCCAAACCGGGACCGTTCCTACGAGCAGTACTTC	CASSPNRDRSYEQYF
15	NA	once	TRBV5-1	TRBJ2-3	TGCGCCAGCAGCTTGCCTTCGGGAGAGGCAGATACGCAGTATTTT	CASSLPSGEADTQYF
17	NA	few	TRBV5-6	TRBJ1-1	TGTGCCAGCAGCTCCATCCCCAGATCAGGGGAGCTCACTGAAGCTTTCTTT	CASSSIPRSGELTEAFF
14	NA	many	TRBV28	TRBJ2-5	TGTGCCAGCAGTCCACTGGGGAAGCAAGAGACCCAGTACTTC	CASSPLGKQETQYF
13	NA	NA	TRBV6-1	TRBJ2-7	TGTGCCACCCTGCGGGACGGATTATACGAGCAGTACTTC	CATLRDGLYEQYF
13	TRBD2	NA	TRBV6-7	TRBJ2-7	TGTGCCAGCGCATCGGGGGGGACCTACGAGCAGTACTTC	CASASGGTYEQYF
13	NA	NA	TRBV5-1	TRBJ2-5	TGCGCCAGCAGCTGGGGCAGTCAAGAGACCCAGTACTTC	CASSWGSQETQYF
14	NA	NA	TRBV10-3	TRBJ1-5	TGTGCCATCAGTGGGGGGGCACGGAATCAGCCCCAGCATTTT	CAISGGARNQPQHF
16	TRBD1	once	TRBV7-9	TRBJ1-4	TGTGCCAGCAGCTGGCGAAGGACAGGGGGCTCTGAAAAACTGTTTTTT	CASSWRRTGGSEKLFF
15	TRBD1	NA	TRBV5-1	TRBJ2-1	TGCGCCAGCAGCTTGGGGGACAGGGTTTTGAATGAGCAGTTCTTC	CASSLGDRVLNEQFF
13	NA	NA	TRBV10-3	TRBJ1-1	TGTGCCATCACCCCACAGGGAGGCACTGAAGCTTTCTTT	CAITPQGGTEAFF
15	TRBD1	NA	TRBV12-5	TRBJ1-2	TGTGCTAGTGGTCTGACAGGGGGTAATAACTATGGCTACACCTTC	CASGLTGGNNYGYTF
14	NA	few	TRBV14	TRBJ2-5	TGTGCCAGCAGCCCTACTTTAGCGGAAGAGACCCAGTACTTC	CASSPTLAEETQYF
14	NA	NA	TRBV6-6	TRBJ1-1	TGTGCCAGCAGTTACTCAGGAGGGAACACTGAAGCTTTCTTT	CASSYSGGNTEAFF
16	NA	NA	TRBV9	TRBJ1-5	TGTGGGCAGCGTAGGGACATAAAACGGTTTGGTCAGCCCCAGCATTTT	CGQRRDIKRFGQPQHF
14	NA	NA	TRBV6-1	TRBJ2-1	TGTGCCAGCAGATCGGGGAGCTCCTACAATGAGCAGTTCTTC	CASRSGSSYNEQFF
15	NA	NA	TRBV7-9	TRBJ2-7	TGTGCCAGCAGCTTAGGCGGGCAGGGCGTGTACGAGCAGTACTTC	CASSLGGQGVYEQYF
10	NA	NA	TRBV11-2	TRBJ2-5	TGTGCCCCTTCGAGACGGGCCCAGTACTTC	CAPSRRAQYF
15	NA	NA	TRBV28	TRBJ1-5	TGTGCCAGCAGTTTAGGGGGGAATAGCAATCAGCCCCAGCATTTT	CASSLGGNSNQPQHF
14	TRBD1	once	TRBV5-5	TRBJ1-1	TGTGCCAGCAGCGCGGACAGGGTAAACACTGAAGCTTTCTTT	CASSADRVNTEAFF
16	TRBD1	NA	TRBV7-9	TRBJ1-3	TGTGCCAGCAGCTTAGGGGAGGGACAGGCTGGAAACACCATATATTTT	CASSLGEGQAGNTIYF
15	TRBD2	NA	TRBV11-3	TRBJ2-1	TGTGCCAGCAGCGCGACTAGCGGGAGTGGTAATGAGCAGTTCTTC	CASSATSGSGNEQFF
16	TRBD2	many	TRBV7-9	TRBJ2-7	TGTGCCAGCAGCTTAATTCAAACGGGAGGGTCCTACGAGCAGTACTTC	CASSLIQTGGSYEQYF
13	NA	NA	TRBV28	TRBJ2-3	TGTGCCAGCAGTTTAGGAGGTGAACCGACCCAGTATTTT	CASSLGGEPTQYF
15	NA	NA	TRBV7-2	TRBJ2-5	TGTGCCAGCAACTTAGATAGGGCCCCCACGGAGACCCAGTACTTC	CASNLDRAPTETQYF
13	TRBD1	NA	TRBV19	TRBJ1-2	TGTGCCAGTAGTCGGACAGGGGACTATGGCTACACCTTC	CASSRTGDYGYTF